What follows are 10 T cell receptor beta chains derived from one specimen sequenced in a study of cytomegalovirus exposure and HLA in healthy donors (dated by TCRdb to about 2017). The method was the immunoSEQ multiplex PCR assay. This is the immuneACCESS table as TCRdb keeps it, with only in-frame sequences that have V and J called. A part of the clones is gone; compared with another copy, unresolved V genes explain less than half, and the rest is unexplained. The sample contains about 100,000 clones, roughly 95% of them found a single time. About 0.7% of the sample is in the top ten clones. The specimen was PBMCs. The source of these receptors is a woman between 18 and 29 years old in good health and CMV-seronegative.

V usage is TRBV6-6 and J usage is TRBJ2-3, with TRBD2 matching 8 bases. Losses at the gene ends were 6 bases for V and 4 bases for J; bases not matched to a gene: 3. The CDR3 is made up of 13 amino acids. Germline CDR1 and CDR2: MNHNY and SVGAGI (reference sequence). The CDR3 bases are TGTGCCAGCAGAAGCGGGGGTGCAGATACGCAGTATTTT. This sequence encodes CASRSGGADTQYF.

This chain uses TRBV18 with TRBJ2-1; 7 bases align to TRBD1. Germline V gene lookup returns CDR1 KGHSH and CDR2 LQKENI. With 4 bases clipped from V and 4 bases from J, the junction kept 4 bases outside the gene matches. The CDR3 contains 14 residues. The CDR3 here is CASSQRQGYNEQFF. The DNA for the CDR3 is TGTGCCAGCTCACAGAGACAGGGATACAATGAGCAGTTCTTC. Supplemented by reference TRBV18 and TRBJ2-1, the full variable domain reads NAGVMQNPRHLVRRRGQEARLRCSPMKGHSHVYWYRQLPEEGLKFMVYLQKENIIDESGMPKERFSAEFPKEGPSILRIQQVVRGDSAAYFCASSQRQGYNEQFFGPGTRLTVL.

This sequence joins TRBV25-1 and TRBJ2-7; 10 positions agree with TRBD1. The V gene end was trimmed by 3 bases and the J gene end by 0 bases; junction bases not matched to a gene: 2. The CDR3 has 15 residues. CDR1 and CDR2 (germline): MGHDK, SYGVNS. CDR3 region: CASSDDRGLSYEQYF. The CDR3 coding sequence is TGTGCCAGCAGTGATGACAGGGGGCTCTCCTACGAGCAGTACTTC.

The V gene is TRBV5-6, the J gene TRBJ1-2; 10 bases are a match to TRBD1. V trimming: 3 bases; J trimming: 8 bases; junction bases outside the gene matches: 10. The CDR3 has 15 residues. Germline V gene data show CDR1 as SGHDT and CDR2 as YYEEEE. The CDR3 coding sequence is TGTGCCAGCAGCTCCTGGACAGGGGGGATGGAAGGCTACACCTTC. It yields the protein CASSSWTGGMEGYTF.

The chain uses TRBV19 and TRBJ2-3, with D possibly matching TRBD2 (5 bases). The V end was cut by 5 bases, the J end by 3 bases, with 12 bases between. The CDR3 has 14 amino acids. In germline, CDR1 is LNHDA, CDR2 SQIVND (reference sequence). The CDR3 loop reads CASSRSGSTDTQYF. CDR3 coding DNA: TGTGCCAGTAGTCGGAGCGGTAGTACAGATACGCAGTATTTT. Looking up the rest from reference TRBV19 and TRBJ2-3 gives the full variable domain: DGGITQSPKYLFRKEGQNVTLSCEQNLNHDAMYWYRQDPGQGLRLIYYSQIVNDFQKGDIAEGYSVSREKKESFPLTVTSAQKNPTAFYLCASSRSGSTDTQYFGPGTRLTVL.

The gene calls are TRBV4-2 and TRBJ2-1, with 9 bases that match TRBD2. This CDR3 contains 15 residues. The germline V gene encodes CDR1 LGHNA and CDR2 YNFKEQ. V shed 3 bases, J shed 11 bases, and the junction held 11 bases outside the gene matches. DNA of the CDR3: TGTGCCAGCAGCCACCACCTAGCGGGGACCCCTAAGCAGTTCTTC. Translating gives CASSHHLAGTPKQFF.

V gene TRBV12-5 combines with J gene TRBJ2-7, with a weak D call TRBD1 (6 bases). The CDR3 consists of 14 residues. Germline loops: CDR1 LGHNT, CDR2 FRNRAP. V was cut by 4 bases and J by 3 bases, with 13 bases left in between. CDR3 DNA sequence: TGTGCTAGTGGTTCAAACAGGGCAGTCTACGAGCAGTACTTC. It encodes CASGSNRAVYEQYF.

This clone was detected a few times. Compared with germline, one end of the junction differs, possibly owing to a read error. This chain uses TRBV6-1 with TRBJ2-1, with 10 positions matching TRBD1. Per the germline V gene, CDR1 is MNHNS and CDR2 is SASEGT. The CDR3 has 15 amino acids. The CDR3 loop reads CASSEDWTGGNEQFF. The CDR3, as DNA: TGTGCCAGCAGCGAAGACTGGACAGGGGGGAATGAGCAGTTCTTC.

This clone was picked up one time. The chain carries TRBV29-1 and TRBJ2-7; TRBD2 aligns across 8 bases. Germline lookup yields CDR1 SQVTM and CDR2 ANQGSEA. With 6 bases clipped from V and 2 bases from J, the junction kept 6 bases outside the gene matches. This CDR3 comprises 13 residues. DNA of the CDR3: TGCAGCGTCGCGGGGGGACCAACCTACGAGCAGTACTTC. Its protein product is CSVAGGPTYEQYF.

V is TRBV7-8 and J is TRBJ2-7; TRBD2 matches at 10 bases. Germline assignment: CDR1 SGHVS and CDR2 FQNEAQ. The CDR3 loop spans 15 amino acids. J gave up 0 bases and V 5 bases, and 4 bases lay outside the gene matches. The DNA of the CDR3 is TGTGCCAGCAGCCCAAGCGGGGGGGCCTCCTACGAGCAGTACTTC. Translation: CASSPSGGASYEQYF.